The T cell receptor beta chain under discussion was sequenced for a study of blood T cell repertoires in COVID-19. The data were produced by immunoSEQ multiplex PCR, yet TCRdb's version contains in-frame clones alone and is incomplete. The sample yields roughly 310,000 clones, approximately 91% seen once. Participant age was about 18 to 89 years, and participants resided in about two dozen US areas. Participant-reported clinical history was the basis for cohort assignment. The CDR3 contains 14 residues. Trimming pared 5 bases from V and 0 bases from J, leaving 10 bases between. Germline V CDR1 and CDR2: PRHDT, FYEKMQ (reference sequence).

The sequencing input was PBMCs or T cells enriched from blood (not recorded which). This clonotype originated in a woman aged 40-49 years who had recovered from COVID-19. The V and J genes are TRBV13 and TRBJ1-2, with a tentative D call TRBD1 (5 bases). CDR3 sequence reads: CASSPGLSNYGYTF. The CDR3 DNA follows: TGTGCCAGCAGCCCGGGACTCTCTAACTATGGCTACACCTTC.